This TCR beta chain was recovered during a study of blood T cell repertoires in COVID-19. Study summary: The study drew acute and convalescent COVID-19 samples from the United States, Italy and Spain.

The germline gives CDR1 MNHNY, CDR2 SVGAGI (reference sequence). V was pared by 7 bases and J by 5 bases, with 18 bases between. The CDR3 is 15 residues long. The method was immunoSEQ multiplex PCR; TCRdb's version includes in-frame clones alone and lacks a portion of them. There are hundreds of thousands of clones in the sample; about 85% occur only once, and approximately 12% lies in the top ten. The receptor comes from a human donor in a cohort sampled during active COVID-19. This chain links TRBV6-6 with TRBJ2-1; D may be TRBD1 (5 bases). What was sequenced was peripheral blood. CDR3 nucleotide sequence: TGTGCCAGCACCGACCCGACGGCAGGGCACAATGAGCAGTTCTTC. Encoded protein: CASTDPTAGHNEQFF.